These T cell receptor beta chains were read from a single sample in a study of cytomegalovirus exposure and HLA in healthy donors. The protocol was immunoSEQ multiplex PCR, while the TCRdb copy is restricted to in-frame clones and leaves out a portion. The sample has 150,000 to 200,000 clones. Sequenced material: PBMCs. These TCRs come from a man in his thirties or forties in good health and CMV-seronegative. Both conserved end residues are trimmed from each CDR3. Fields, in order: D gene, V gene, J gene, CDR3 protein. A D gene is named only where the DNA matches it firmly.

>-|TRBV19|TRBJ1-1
ASRREQGINTEAF
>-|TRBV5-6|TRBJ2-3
ASGLGYTDTQY
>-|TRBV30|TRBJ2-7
AWSSLGGYEQY
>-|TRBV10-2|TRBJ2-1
ASSDLAAAYNEQF
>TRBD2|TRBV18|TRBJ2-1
ASSPSTSGGLGFYNEQF
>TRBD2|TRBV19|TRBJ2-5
ASSPGGLRTQY
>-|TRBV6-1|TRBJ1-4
ASSVFSLATNEKLF
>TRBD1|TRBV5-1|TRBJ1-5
ASSSKLQGEDSKNQPQH
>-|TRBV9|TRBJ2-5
ASSVATSRQETQY
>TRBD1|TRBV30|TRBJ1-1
AWSWDRNTEAF
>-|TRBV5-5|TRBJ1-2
ASNFGPAGGNYGYT
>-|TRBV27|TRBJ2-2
ASSSNTGELF
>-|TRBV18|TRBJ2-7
ASSLLEESYEQY
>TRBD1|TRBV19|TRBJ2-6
ASSSWTGRSGANVLT
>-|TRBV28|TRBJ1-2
ASSFTLDRYYGYT
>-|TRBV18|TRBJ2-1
ASSPPTSGSAEF
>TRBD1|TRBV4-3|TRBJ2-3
ASSQAQGWGTDTQY